Below are 11 T cell receptor beta chains sequenced from a single sample in a study of breast tumors, draining lymph nodes, adjacent tissues. The lymph nodes were axillary draining lymph nodes from breast cancer patients. TCRdb re-derived calls from the multiplex PCR reads in MiXCR, one entry per CDR3 protein. This table holds 200,000 to 250,000 distinct CDR3 sequences, roughly 32% found once. Sequences were obtained from axillary lymph node tissue. These receptors all come from a female donor with breast cancer. Some clones in this sample may be carry-over from other donors' samples.

At least ten counts were recorded for this clonotype. The chain is built from TRBV6-5 and TRBJ2-7; maybe TRBD1 (6 bases). CDR3 size: 13 residues. CDR1 is MNHEY, CDR2 SVGAGI, per germline. Trimming removed 11 bases at V and 0 bases at J, with 14 bases between. In DNA, the CDR3 is TGTGCCGGCCCGGGACACAACTCCTACGAGCAGTACTTC. It encodes CAGPGHNSYEQYF.

At least ten counts were recorded for this clonotype. The rearrangement uses TRBV7-2 and TRBJ2-3; D perhaps matches TRBD1 (5 bases). Trimming stripped 3 bases from V and 2 bases from J, with 12 bases between. CDR3 length: 15 residues. Germline V CDR1 and CDR2: SGHTA, FQGNSA. As DNA, the CDR3 is TGTGCCAGCAGCTTGGGGCTAGGTAACACAGATACGCAGTATTTT. It specifies CASSLGLGNTDTQYF. Supplemented by reference TRBV7-2 and TRBJ2-3, the full variable domain reads GAGVSQSPSNKVTEKGKDVELRCDPISGHTALYWYRQSLGQGLEFLIYFQGNSAPDKSGLPSDRFSAERTGGSVSTLTIQRTQQEDSAVYLCASSLGLGNTDTQYFGPGTRLTVL.

A word on this clonotype: This may come from a read error, since a much larger clone is one base off. This chain connects TRBV7-9 to TRBJ1-1; the D is unclear. The germline CDR1 and CDR2 sequences are SEHNR and FQNEAQ (reference sequence). The CDR3 consists of 12 residues. Trimming removed 5 bases at V and 7 bases at J, with 11 bases between. CDR3 region: CASSLGRSEAFF. CDR3 sequence (DNA): TGTGCCAGCAGCCTCGGTCGAAGTGAAGCTTTCTTT.

The table lists this clonotype with many counts. The chain has TRBV6-6 and TRBJ2-2; 13 nucleotides match TRBD2. CDR3 length: 16 amino acids. Trimming removed 5 bases from V and 7 bases from J; junction bases left unmatched: 7. CDR1 MNHNY and CDR2 SVGAGI come from the germline V gene (reference sequence). CDR3 nucleotides: TGTGCCAGCAGTCGGACTAGCGGGAGTGGCGGCGGGGAGCTGTTTTTT. It is translated as CASSRTSGSGGGELFF.

This clonotype showed up many times. J is TRBJ1-4 and V is TRBV9; D is possibly TRBD1 (5 bases). This CDR3 spans 15 amino acids. Germline loops: CDR1 SGDLS, CDR2 YYNGEE. The V end lost 4 bases, the J end lost 8 bases, and 18 bases lay between the germline ends. The CDR3: CASSHFGGEEEKLFF. CDR3 DNA: TGTGCCAGCAGCCACTTCGGGGGGGAAGAGGAAAAACTGTTTTTT.

Ten or more counts support this clonotype. The chain uses TRBV10-2 and TRBJ1-2, with 7 bases that match TRBD1. Germline CDR1 and CDR2: WSHSY and SAAADI. This CDR3 region has 14 residues. After removal of 2 bases from V and 7 bases from J, the junction contained 7 bases not matched to a gene. The CDR3 DNA sequence: TGCGCCAGCAGTGAGCGGACAGGTTTTAGTGGCTACACCTTC. Translation gives CASSERTGFSGYTF.

The chain joins TRBV19 to TRBJ1-3, with D possibly TRBD1 on 5 matching bases. V was trimmed by 7 bases and J by 0 bases, leaving 13 bases between them. The germline V gene encodes CDR1 LNHDA and CDR2 SQIVND (reference sequence). This CDR3 spans 15 amino acids. CDR3 protein: CASMMSDSSGNTIYF. The CDR3 DNA reads TGTGCCAGTATGATGTCTGACAGCTCTGGAAACACCATATATTTT.

Here the CDR3 reads CASSSGTGWVNTGELFF. DNA of the CDR3: TGCGCCAGCAGCTCCGGGACAGGGTGGGTGAACACCGGGGAGCTGTTTTTT. The V and J genes are TRBV5-1 and TRBJ2-2; 9 bases line up with TRBD1. V trimming: 3 bases; J trimming: 1 base; junction bases outside the gene matches: 7. Germline V gives CDR1 SGHRS, CDR2 YFSETQ. This CDR3 has 17 residues.

V gene TRBV6-4 combines with J gene TRBJ1-4, with 8 bases identical to TRBD1. Germline CDR1 reads MRHNA; CDR2 reads SNTAGT. The CDR3 runs to 15 residues. J was trimmed by 8 bases and V by 0 bases; bases with no gene match: 5. For the CDR3, the DNA is TGTGCCAGCAGTGACTCCCCTGGACAGGGAGAAAAACTGTTTTTT. Translating it yields CASSDSPGQGEKLFF.

This chain uses TRBV7-2 with TRBJ1-2; no clear D gene. Trimming shortened V by 1 base and J by 0 bases, and 18 bases separated the two germline ends. The germline CDR1 and CDR2 sequences are SGHTA and FQGNSA. The CDR3 consists of 18 residues. The DNA of the CDR3 is TGTGCCAGCAGCTTAGTGGCTATATTCTTATGTGCTAACTATGGCTACACCTTC. This gives the protein CASSLVAIFLCANYGYTF.

Points on this clonotype: One end of the junction fails to match germline, which may point to a read error. J is TRBJ1-5 and V is TRBV2; TRBD1 aligns across 7 bases. Germline V CDR1 and CDR2: SNHLY, FYNNEI. The CDR3 loop spans 14 amino acids. The CDR3 is CASRANRGSQSQHF. The CDR3 DNA reads TGTGCCAGCAGGGCAAACAGGGGCAGTCAGTCCCAGCATTTT.